The 30 T cell receptor beta chains given below trace back to one sample, sequenced in a study of T cell repertoires in cytomegalovirus infection. TCRdb recomputed calls from the reads with MiXCR, one row per CDR3 protein. The sample holds approximately 910,000 distinct CDR3 sequences, roughly 31% seen once. These receptors lack a known antigen. The input for sequencing was cultured CD8+ T cells from PBMCs, taken from culture after CMV antigen stimulation. The receptors here all came from a human donor in good health (CMV status not recorded). Some clones in this sample may be carry-over from other donors' samples.

The table lists this clonotype with a few counts. V gene TRBV2 combines with J gene TRBJ2-2, with D possibly matching TRBD2 (7 bases). The CDR3 has 14 residues. Germline assignment: CDR1 SNHLY and CDR2 FYNNEI. Trimming stripped 7 bases from V and 5 bases from J, with 14 bases between. CDR3 in DNA: TGTGCCAGCATGCCAGGGGAGGGAACCGGGGAGCTGTTTTTT. This codes for CASMPGEGTGELFF.

This clonotype was seen many times. The genes are TRBV7-8 and TRBJ2-1, with 9 nucleotides matching TRBD1. Trimming took 0 bases from V and 8 from J; bases not matched to a gene: 5. The CDR3 is 15 amino acids. CDR1 and CDR2 from the germline V gene are SGHVS and FQNEAQ. The CDR3, as DNA: TGTGCCAGCAGCTTAGCGATTCGGACAGGGGATGAGCAGTTCTTC. It yields the protein CASSLAIRTGDEQFF.

The sample holds many counts of this clonotype. One end of the junction does not line up with germline, which may come from a read error. V is TRBV25-1 and J is TRBJ1-3; D call uncertain. The germline V gene encodes CDR1 MGHDK and CDR2 SYGVNS. The CDR3 is 11 amino acids. CDR3 bases: TGTGCCAGCAGTGACCTTTTCGACATGCGGTTT. Translated, it gives CASSDLFDMRF.

This clonotype was observed a few times. The chain links TRBV28 to TRBJ1-2, with TRBD1 as a possible D gene (5 bases). Germline V lookup: CDR1 MDHEN, CDR2 SYDVKM. This CDR3 comprises 13 residues. The CDR3 DNA follows: TGTGCTCGGGGCCCTGAAGCTAACTATGGCTACACCTTC. Translation gives CARGPEANYGYTF.

This clonotype occurred a few times. The rearrangement links TRBV20-1 to TRBJ1-6; no clear D gene. The CDR3 length is 14 residues. The V end was cut by 5 bases, the J end by 1 base, with 9 bases between. CDR1 and CDR2 (germline): DFQATT, SNEGSKA (reference sequence). The CDR3 loop is CSAVGDSYNSPLHF. The CDR3 DNA sequence: TGCAGTGCTGTCGGGGATTCCTATAATTCACCCCTCCACTTT.

The chain couples TRBV11-1 to TRBJ2-7; D gene ambiguous. V was shortened by 2 bases and J by 1 base, with 6 bases between the two germline ends. The CDR3 has 13 residues. Germline V gene lookup returns CDR1 SGHAT and CDR2 FQDESV (reference sequence). The CDR3 DNA reads TGTGCCAGCAGCTTACAACCGTCCTACGAGCAGTACGTC. This gives the protein CASSLQPSYEQYV.

This clonotype was found many times. The genes are TRBV27 and TRBJ2-2, with TRBD2 as a possible D gene (5 bases). CDR1 and CDR2 (germline): MNHEY, SMNVEV (reference sequence). This CDR3 contains 15 residues. V was pared by 10 bases and J by 3 bases, with 18 bases between. This CDR3 is CATWGEEEDTGELFF. CDR3 DNA: TGTGCCACCTGGGGTGAGGAGGAGGACACCGGGGAGCTGTTTTTT.

This clonotype has only a few counts. The J gene is TRBJ1-1, the V gene TRBV7-9; unclear D gene. In germline, CDR1 is SEHNR, CDR2 FQNEAQ (reference sequence). The CDR3 length is 14 residues. V shed 2 bases and J shed 0 bases, with 7 bases lying between them. In DNA form, the CDR3 reads TGTGCCAGCAGCTTAATAACAGTGAACACTGAAGCTTTCTTT. This encodes CASSLITVNTEAFF.

This clonotype occurred a few times. The chain couples TRBV2 to TRBJ2-1; 7 bases are shared with TRBD1. In germline, CDR1 is SNHLY, CDR2 FYNNEI. V lost 6 bases to trimming and J lost 6 bases; unmatched junction nucleotides: 5. The CDR3 covers 13 residues. DNA of the CDR3: TGTGCCAGCAGGGGACAGCAACCCAATGAGCAGTTCTTC. Translation: CASRGQQPNEQFF.

This clonotype was seen at least ten times. The V gene is TRBV7-6, the J gene TRBJ2-6, with D possibly matching TRBD1 (6 bases). V was pared by 1 base and J by 2 bases, with 6 bases between. The CDR3 is made up of 15 amino acids. Germline CDR1 is SGHVS and CDR2 is FNYEAQ. This CDR3 is CASSLGTAGANVLTF. In nucleotides, the CDR3 is TGTGCCAGCAGCTTAGGGACAGCTGGGGCCAACGTCCTGACTTTC.

The CDR3 nucleotides read TGTGCCAGCAGCTTAGTCGTACACAGTATCAGCTCCTACGAGCAGTACTTC. This translates into CASSLVVHSISSYEQYF. The rearrangement uses TRBV7-2 and TRBJ2-7; D unclear. V shed 1 base and J shed 0 bases, with 16 bases lying between them. This CDR3 is 17 amino acids long. Germline V CDR1 and CDR2: SGHTA, FQGNSA.

This clonotype was seen more than once but under ten times. The V call is TRBV7-8, the J call TRBJ2-2, with TRBD2 matching 11 bases. The CDR3 runs to 21 residues. Trimming cost V 2 bases and J 1 base; bases outside gene matches: 15. Germline values: CDR1 SGHVS, CDR2 FQNEAQ. The CDR3 nucleotides read TGTGCCAGCAGCTTACCTTTAGCGGGGGGGCAGGTTCAATGGAACACCGGGGAGCTGTTTTTT. This translates into CASSLPLAGGQVQWNTGELFF. The variable domain in full, completed from reference TRBV7-8 and TRBJ2-2, reads GAGVSQSPRYKVAKRGQDVALRCDPISGHVSLFWYQQALGQGPEFLTYFQNEAQLDKSGLPSDRFFAERPEGSVSTLKIQRTQQEDSAVYLCASSLPLAGGQVQWNTGELFFGEGSRLTVL.

This clonotype has just a few counts. CDR3 bases: TGTGCCATCAGGGTCACAGGGATGAACACTGAAGCTTTCTTT. It yields the protein CAIRVTGMNTEAFF. The chain combines TRBV10-3 with TRBJ1-1; D is perhaps TRBD1 (6 bases). CDR1 and CDR2 (germline): ENHRY, SYGVKD. Trimming pared 6 bases from V and 0 bases from J, leaving 11 bases between. The CDR3 is 14 amino acids.

This clonotype was detected only a few times. This chain joins TRBV6-5 and TRBJ1-1, with a possible D match to TRBD1 (5 bases). The V end was cut by 8 bases, the J end by 5 bases, with 18 bases between. The CDR3 runs 14 residues. Germline V gene lookup returns CDR1 MNHEY and CDR2 SVGAGI. The CDR3 nucleotides read TGTGCCAGCGGACGAGGGACTCGGGGAACTGAAGCTTTCTTT. This codes for CASGRGTRGTEAFF.

V usage is TRBV9 and J usage is TRBJ1-2, with D perhaps matching TRBD1 (5 bases). Germline V gives CDR1 SGDLS, CDR2 YYNGEE. V shed 0 bases and J shed 0 bases, with 15 bases lying between them. CDR3 length equals 17 residues. The CDR3 DNA reads as TGTGCCAGCAGCGTAGCCCCACAGGCGGCTACTAACTATGGCTACACCTTC. It yields the protein CASSVAPQAATNYGYTF.

This clonotype appeared a few times. The J gene is TRBJ2-1, the V gene TRBV6-8, with 10 bases aligning to TRBD1. The V segment lost 2 bases and the J segment 9 bases; nucleotides outside the gene matches: 7. The CDR3 extends over 15 amino acids. The germline V gene encodes CDR1 MNHGY and CDR2 SAAAGT. CDR3 amino acids: CASSYATGGHGEQFF. The CDR3 region has the DNA TGTGCCAGCAGTTACGCGACAGGGGGCCACGGTGAGCAGTTCTTC.

This clonotype was detected a few times. This sequence joins TRBV27 and TRBJ1-4; 8 nucleotides align to TRBD1. CDR1 and CDR2 (germline): MNHEY, SMNVEV (reference sequence). The CDR3 covers 14 residues. Trimming removed 5 bases from V and 3 bases from J; junction bases left unmatched: 2. In DNA form, the CDR3 reads TGTGCCAGCAGTCCAGGGGGCCCTAATGAAAAACTGTTTTTT. Its translation is CASSPGGPNEKLFF.

V and J are TRBV20-1 and TRBJ2-3; 15 positions match TRBD2. Germline V gene sequence: CDR1 DFQATT, CDR2 SNEGSKA (reference sequence). V lost 3 bases and J lost 4; bases outside the gene matches: 8. This CDR3 region has 17 residues. The CDR3 region has the DNA TGCAGTGCTAGTGAGGGACTAGCGGGGGGCGGGTCAGATACGCAGTATTTT. Translating gives CSASEGLAGGGSDTQYF.

The chain employs TRBV19 and TRBJ1-1; D possibly corresponds to TRBD1 (5 bases). The CDR3 consists of 13 residues. The germline gives CDR1 LNHDA, CDR2 SQIVND (reference sequence). The ends were cut back, 6 bases at V and 11 bases at J, with 19 bases in the middle. CDR3 nucleotide sequence: TGTGCCAGTAGGGAGGGGACGGATTCCTGGGCTTTCTTT. This encodes CASREGTDSWAFF.

The V call is TRBV27, the J call TRBJ1-3, with D unclear. Trimming stripped 5 bases from V and 0 bases from J, with 5 bases between. Germline assignment: CDR1 MNHEY and CDR2 SMNVEV (reference sequence). The CDR3 contains 13 residues. In nucleotides, the CDR3 is TGTGCCAGCAGTGCTTACTCTGGAAACACCATATATTTT. Amino acids: CASSAYSGNTIYF.

The V gene is TRBV27, the J gene TRBJ1-6; TRBD1 might be the D (5 bases). The CDR3 covers 15 residues. CDR1 is MNHEY and CDR2 is SMNVEV in the germline V gene (reference sequence). V was shortened by 9 bases and J by 0 bases, with 12 bases between the two germline ends. CDR3 amino acids: CASRDFSSYNSPLHF. The CDR3 region has the DNA TGTGCCAGTCGGGACTTCAGCTCCTATAATTCACCCCTCCACTTT.

The V gene is TRBV5-1, the J gene TRBJ2-1, with TRBD1 identical over 8 bases. Germline CDR1 and CDR2: SGHRS and YFSETQ. The CDR3 runs 18 residues. Trimming removed 0 bases from V and 0 bases from J; junction bases left unmatched: 8. CDR3: CASSLAQGATSSYNEQFF. CDR3 in DNA: TGCGCCAGCAGCTTGGCCCAGGGGGCTACGAGCTCCTACAATGAGCAGTTCTTC.

The CDR3 sequence is CASSQVPSGGPKTLGEQFF. CDR3 nucleotide sequence: TGTGCCAGCAGCCAAGTTCCTAGCGGGGGGCCCAAAACTCTCGGTGAGCAGTTCTTC. The chain links TRBV4-2 to TRBJ2-1; 11 positions agree with TRBD2. Germline CDR1 and CDR2: LGHNA and YNFKEQ. The CDR3 runs 19 residues. Losses at the gene ends were 1 base for V and 9 bases for J; bases not matched to a gene: 17.

This clonotype was seen only a few times. The CDR3 region has the DNA TGTGCCAGCAGTTACTCGATGGGCCTTTCGCAGCCCCAGCATTTT. It encodes CASSYSMGLSQPQHF. The rearrangement links TRBV6-5 to TRBJ1-5; D gene unclear. Trimming stripped 0 bases from V and 7 bases from J, with 13 bases between. This CDR3 is built from 15 residues. Germline CDR1 is MNHEY and CDR2 is SVGAGI.

This clonotype has just a few counts. V is TRBV7-8 and J is TRBJ2-1, with TRBD2 identical over 8 bases. Germline V gives CDR1 SGHVS, CDR2 FQNEAQ. V was pared by 5 bases and J by 3 bases, with 15 bases of the junction left unmatched. This CDR3 comprises 18 residues. Written as DNA, the CDR3 is TGTGCCAGCAGCCCAAGGGGTAGAGCGGGGGTCTACTACAATGAGCAGTTCTTC. Translation: CASSPRGRAGVYYNEQFF.

This clonotype came up a few times. One end of the junction fails to match germline, which may point to a read error. J is TRBJ2-6 and V is TRBV6-5, with D possibly TRBD1 on 5 matching bases. The CDR3 runs 16 residues. Germline V CDR1 and CDR2: MNHEY, SVGAGI. This chain's CDR3 is CASSRRQTSGANVLTF. CDR3 sequence (DNA): TGTGCTAGCAGTAGGCGACAGACCTCTGGGGCCAACGTCCTGACTTTC.

This chain links TRBV2 with TRBJ2-3, with 10 bases identical to TRBD2. This CDR3 is 17 amino acids long. The J segment lost 6 bases and the V segment lost 4 bases, leaving 13 bases of the junction unmatched. CDR1 is SNHLY, CDR2 FYNNEI, per germline. In DNA, the CDR3 is TGTGCCAGCAGTGGGCCATTTACTAGCGGGGAGGGGGATACGCAGTATTTT. Protein product: CASSGPFTSGEGDTQYF.

In this sample, this clonotype turned up many times. The chain couples TRBV6-2 or TRBV6-3 to TRBJ1-1; no definite D call. Deletions cut 3 bases from V and 6 bases from J, with 8 bases between. This CDR3 has 12 amino acids. CDR1 and CDR2 (germline): MNHEY, SVGEGT. In nucleotides, the CDR3 is TGTGCCAGCAGTTATAGCCGAGCTGAAGCTTTCTTT. Its translation: CASSYSRAEAFF.

In this sample, this clonotype turned up many times. The V and J genes are TRBV7-2 and TRBJ1-1, with D maybe TRBD1 (6 bases). Between the trimmed V and J ends, which lost 8 bases and 7 bases, there was a span of 17 bases. The CDR3 has 13 amino acids. Per the germline V gene, CDR1 is SGHTA and CDR2 is FQGNSA. CDR3 sequence (DNA): TGTGCCAGCCCCCGGGGGGGCCTCAATGAAGCTTTCTTT. Translating it yields CASPRGGLNEAFF.

The sample holds a few counts of this clonotype. This chain joins TRBV7-9 and TRBJ2-7; D not resolved. The V end was cut by 4 bases, the J end by 3 bases, with 10 bases between. This CDR3 has 13 residues. Germline V gene data show CDR1 as SEHNR and CDR2 as FQNEAQ (reference sequence). The CDR3: CASSSPSSYEQYV. For the CDR3, the DNA is TGTGCCAGCAGCTCCCCTTCGAGCTACGAGCAGTACGTC.